These 28 T cell receptor beta chains share one sample of origin, sequenced in a study of OX40 agonist ivuxolimab in advanced cancers. Libraries were prepared by immunoSEQ multiplex PCR; TCRdb keeps only in-frame clonotypes and omits some of them. There are about 21,000 clones in the sample; 80% to 90% occur only once, and approximately 15% lies in the top ten. The material sequenced was CD4+ or CD8+ T cells sorted from blood, taken in a trial of the OX40 agonist ivuxolimab. The receptors were sampled from an adult with an advanced solid tumor such as melanoma, head and neck, liver or kidney cancer.

The genes are TRBV9 and TRBJ2-2, with a weak D call TRBD1 (5 bases). CDR1 and CDR2 from the germline V gene are SGDLS and YYNGEE. V was shortened by 3 bases and J by 3 bases, with 18 bases between the two germline ends. The CDR3 length is 17 residues. CDR3 amino acids: CASSGAVGQSYTGELFF. CDR3 DNA: TGTGCCAGCAGCGGTGCCGTCGGACAAAGCTACACCGGGGAGCTGTTTTTT. Looking up the rest from reference TRBV9 and TRBJ2-2 gives the full variable domain: DSGVTQTPKHLITATGQRVTLRCSPRSGDLSVYWYQQSLDQGLQFLIQYYNGEERAKGNILERFSAQQFPDLHSELNLSSLELGDSALYFCASSGAVGQSYTGELFFGEGSRLTVL.

The genes are TRBV2 and TRBJ1-6, with unresolved D. CDR3 size: 16 residues. Trimming cost V 2 bases and J 3 bases, with 11 bases left between them. The germline V gene encodes CDR1 SNHLY and CDR2 FYNNEI. The CDR3: CASSERQTIYNSPLHF. For the CDR3, the DNA is TGTGCCAGCAGTGAACGGCAGACGATCTATAATTCACCCCTCCACTTT.

This clone has more than one count but fewer than ten. The chain has TRBV11-1 and TRBJ2-2, with D perhaps TRBD1 or TRBD2 (5 bases each). The germline V and J ends were trimmed by 1 base and 6 bases, with 12 bases remaining between them. This CDR3 is built from 15 residues. Germline-derived CDR1 and CDR2 are SGHAT and FQDESV (reference sequence). The CDR3 loop reads CASSLEAGTAGELFF. The DNA for the CDR3 is TGTGCCAGCAGCTTAGAGGCAGGGACCGCCGGGGAGCTGTTTTTT.

CDR3 amino acids: CASSLALAGGRGEQYF. In DNA, the CDR3 is TGTGCCAGCAGCTTAGCATTAGCGGGGGGGCGTGGCGAGCAGTACTTC. The chain uses TRBV7-9 and TRBJ2-7; TRBD2 matches at 11 bases. V lost 0 bases to trimming and J lost 6 bases; unmatched junction nucleotides: 7. The germline CDR1 and CDR2 sequences are SEHNR and FQNEAQ (reference sequence). CDR3 length: 16 amino acids.

The V and J genes are TRBV2 and TRBJ2-1; D is perhaps TRBD2 (6 bases). V lost 0 bases to trimming and J lost 14 bases, with 14 bases between them. The CDR3 runs 13 residues. Germline CDR1 is SNHLY and CDR2 is FYNNEI. In nucleotides, the CDR3 is TGTGCCAGCAGTGAAGCGGATTCGGGAGCTGAGTTCTTC. Translating gives CASSEADSGAEFF.

V is TRBV7-9 and J is TRBJ2-2; possible D gene TRBD1, 5 bases. Germline V gene data show CDR1 as SEHNR and CDR2 as FQNEAQ (reference sequence). The CDR3 runs 14 residues. The germline V and J ends were trimmed by 5 bases and 3 bases, with 10 bases remaining between them. The CDR3, as DNA: TGTGCCAGCAGCATCCCAGGGTACACCGGGGAGCTGTTTTTT. Its translation is CASSIPGYTGELFF.

The CDR3 is CASSLEGAVTDTQYF. In nucleotides, the CDR3 is TGTGCCAGCAGCTTAGAGGGGGCAGTCACAGATACGCAGTATTTT. This chain joins TRBV7-9 and TRBJ2-3; TRBD1 matches at 7 bases. Losses at the gene ends were 1 base for V and 2 bases for J; bases not matched to a gene: 3. The germline CDR1 and CDR2 sequences are SEHNR and FQNEAQ (reference sequence). CDR3 size: 15 residues.

The chain carries TRBV29-1 and TRBJ2-7; 10 bases line up with TRBD2. V gave up 2 bases and J gave up 2 bases; unmatched junction bases: 3. The CDR3 is made up of 14 amino acids. The germline V gene encodes CDR1 SQVTM and CDR2 ANQGSEA. The CDR3 reads CSVELAGETYEQYF. Written as DNA, the CDR3 is TGCAGCGTTGAACTAGCGGGAGAAACCTACGAGCAGTACTTC.

The V and J genes are TRBV6-5 and TRBJ2-5; possible D gene TRBD2, 6 bases. The CDR3 extends over 14 amino acids. Germline CDR1 and CDR2: MNHEY and SVGAGI. Between the trimmed V and J ends, which lost 5 bases and 2 bases, there was a span of 12 bases. CDR3 residues: CASSAGLLQETQYF. The CDR3 DNA reads TGTGCCAGCAGTGCGGGATTGTTGCAAGAGACCCAGTACTTC.

DNA for the CDR3: TGTGCCAGCTCACCTGGGACACCCCGGGTCATGAACACTGAAGCTTTCTTT. As protein: CASSPGTPRVMNTEAFF. The chain joins TRBV18 to TRBJ1-1, with D possibly being TRBD1 (6 bases). CDR1 is KGHSH, CDR2 LQKENI, per germline. Trimming stripped 3 bases from V and 0 bases from J, with 17 bases between. The CDR3 length is 17 residues.

This chain joins TRBV2 and TRBJ2-3, with 13 nucleotides matching TRBD2. This CDR3 comprises 15 residues. The germline V gene encodes CDR1 SNHLY and CDR2 FYNNEI. V shed 6 bases and J 8 bases; nucleotides not matched to a gene: 8. In DNA form, the CDR3 reads TGTGCCAGCAGAGACACTAGCGGGGGGGCGGGTACGCAGTATTTT. Encoded protein: CASRDTSGGAGTQYF.

This chain links TRBV4-3 with TRBJ1-1, with TRBD1 matching 7 bases. The CDR3 contains 17 residues. CDR1 LGHNA and CDR2 YSLEER come from the germline V gene. With V trimmed by 4 bases and J by 2 bases, 13 bases remained unmatched. The CDR3 reads CASSRARDSGPNTEAFF. The CDR3 nucleotides read TGCGCCAGCAGCCGGGCACGGGACAGCGGACCCAACACTGAAGCTTTCTTT.

This clone is a singleton in its sample. The chain recombines TRBV5-1 with TRBJ1-5; D is unresolved. Trimming took 1 base from V and 0 from J, leaving 14 bases between them. The germline gives CDR1 SGHRS, CDR2 YFSETQ. The CDR3 runs to 17 residues. The CDR3 DNA reads as TGCGCCAGCAGCTTGCGGGGTTGGCTTCATAGCAATCAGCCCCAGCATTTT. Residues: CASSLRGWLHSNQPQHF.

The V and J genes are TRBV27 and TRBJ2-3, with TRBD2 matching over 11 bases. The V gene's germline CDR1 is MNHEY and CDR2 SMNVEV (reference sequence). J gave up 7 bases and V 7 bases, and 7 bases lay outside the gene matches. The CDR3 loop spans 14 amino acids. CDR3 in amino acids: CASTTSGSIHTQYF. The CDR3 nucleotides read TGTGCCAGCACAACTAGCGGGAGTATCCATACGCAGTATTTT.

The chain is built from TRBV5-4 and TRBJ2-4; unclear D gene. This CDR3 spans 15 amino acids. Germline V gene lookup returns CDR1 SGHNT and CDR2 YYREEE (reference sequence). With 1 base removed from V and 2 bases from J, the gap between germline ends came to 10 bases. CDR3 loop: CASSLSGPTKNIQYF. The CDR3 nucleotides are TGTGCCAGCAGCTTGTCTGGGCCGACCAAAAACATTCAGTACTTC.

The chain joins TRBV27 to TRBJ2-1; 10 bases align to TRBD1. The CDR3 contains 15 residues. Losses at the gene ends were 6 bases for V and 4 bases for J; bases not matched to a gene: 6. The germline V gene encodes CDR1 MNHEY and CDR2 SMNVEV (reference sequence). DNA for the CDR3: TGTGCCAGCAGGATGACAGGGGGCGGTTACAATGAGCAGTTCTTC. Translating it yields CASRMTGGGYNEQFF.

The chain is built from TRBV18 and TRBJ2-7; 11 nucleotides match TRBD1. This CDR3 region has 17 residues. Germline CDR1 reads KGHSH; CDR2 reads LQKENI. V dropped 0 bases and J dropped 2; count of bases not matched to a gene: 6. CDR3 in amino acids: CASSPPMGQGGTYEQYF. The CDR3 DNA follows: TGTGCCAGCTCACCACCCATGGGACAGGGGGGCACCTACGAGCAGTACTTC. Full variable domain (rest looked up from reference TRBV18 and TRBJ2-7): NAGVMQNPRHLVRRRGQEARLRCSPMKGHSHVYWYRQLPEEGLKFMVYLQKENIIDESGMPKERFSAEFPKEGPSILRIQQVVRGDSAAYFCASSPPMGQGGTYEQYFGPGTRLTVT.

This clone was detected a few times. The rearrangement links TRBV30 to TRBJ1-6, with D possibly TRBD1 on 6 matching bases. Per germline, CDR1 GTSNPN and CDR2 SVGIG (reference sequence). V was shortened by 5 bases and J by 5 bases, with 13 bases between the two germline ends. CDR3 length: 14 residues. The CDR3 region is CAWCGQSNNSPLHF. CDR3 nucleotide sequence: TGTGCCTGGTGTGGACAGAGTAATAATTCACCCCTCCACTTT.

The chain uses TRBV14 and TRBJ2-7; no clear D gene. The CDR3 contains 12 residues. V shed 3 bases and J shed 7 bases, with 10 bases lying between them. CDR1 SGHDN and CDR2 FVKESK come from the germline V gene. The CDR3 nucleotides read TGTGCCAGCAGCCAGGGGATCTGGGAGCAGTACTTC. It is translated as CASSQGIWEQYF.

The chain is built from TRBV7-3 and TRBJ2-2, with 7 positions matching TRBD1. The ends lost 1 base at V and 1 base at J; junction bases unmatched: 9. The germline V gene has CDR1 SGHTA and CDR2 FQGTGA. This CDR3 is 18 amino acids long. The CDR3 region has the DNA TGTGCCAGCAGCTTAAGAGGGGGCGGCAGGAGGAACACCGGGGAGCTGTTTTTT. Its protein is CASSLRGGGRRNTGELFF.

The genes are TRBV7-2 and TRBJ1-2; possibly TRBD1 for D (6 bases). V lost 4 bases, J lost 2 bases, and 11 bases lay in between. The CDR3 extends over 14 amino acids. Germline V lookup: CDR1 SGHTA, CDR2 FQGNSA. The CDR3 is CASSSITGNYGYTF. The CDR3 nucleotides are TGTGCCAGCAGCTCGATCACAGGGAACTATGGCTACACCTTC.

J is TRBJ1-4 and V is TRBV5-4, with a weak D call TRBD1 (6 bases). CDR1 and CDR2 from the germline V gene are SGHNT and YYREEE (reference sequence). CDR3 length: 14 residues. V gave up 2 bases and J gave up 3 bases, with 8 bases separating them. The CDR3: CASSFGQSNEKLFF. In nucleotides, the CDR3 is TGTGCCAGCAGCTTCGGACAGTCTAATGAAAAACTGTTTTTT.

This clone was seen more than once but under ten times. The chain joins TRBV15 to TRBJ2-7; 16 nucleotides align to TRBD2. Germline values: CDR1 LNHNV, CDR2 YYDKDF (reference sequence). With 5 bases clipped from V and 6 bases from J, the junction kept 10 bases outside the gene matches. This CDR3 region has 17 residues. The CDR3 bases are TGTGCCACCAGCCTTGGGACTAGCGGGAGGGCATTGAGCGAGCAGTACTTC. It translates to CATSLGTSGRALSEQYF.

The DNA of the CDR3 is TGTGCCAGTAGTATCGGACGACAGGGGGTAGCCGGGGAGCTGTTTTTT. As protein: CASSIGRQGVAGELFF. This sequence joins TRBV19 and TRBJ2-2; 9 bases line up with TRBD1. CDR3 length: 16 residues. V was pared by 3 bases and J by 6 bases, with 8 bases of the junction left unmatched. Germline V CDR1 and CDR2: LNHDA, SQIVND (reference sequence).

In its sample, this clone was seen once. The gene calls are TRBV10-2 and TRBJ1-5; no reliable D call. V gave up 10 bases and J gave up 1 base, with 11 bases separating them. Germline V gene lookup returns CDR1 WSHSY and CDR2 SAAADI. The CDR3 consists of 13 residues. The CDR3 region is CATKTGSNQPQHF. In DNA form, the CDR3 reads TGCGCCACCAAAACGGGGAGCAATCAGCCCCAGCATTTT.

The chain has TRBV7-8 and TRBJ2-5; 14 bases line up with TRBD2. The germline V gene encodes CDR1 SGHVS and CDR2 FQNEAQ. J gave up 5 bases and V 5 bases, and 10 bases lay outside the gene matches. The CDR3 sequence is 17 residues long. The DNA for the CDR3 is TGTGCCAGCAGCGCACCGGGACTAGCGGGAGTGAGGGAGACCCAGTACTTC. Translation: CASSAPGLAGVRETQYF.

V and J are TRBV27 and TRBJ2-1; 11 bases map to TRBD2. V dropped 4 bases and J dropped 9; count of bases not matched to a gene: 5. Germline values: CDR1 MNHEY, CDR2 SMNVEV (reference sequence). The CDR3 runs to 14 residues. CDR3 region: CASSSTSGKSEQFF. DNA of the CDR3: TGTGCCAGCAGTTCGACTAGCGGGAAGTCTGAGCAGTTCTTC.

The chain carries TRBV27 and TRBJ2-7, with 9 bases that match TRBD1. Trimming at V came to 5 bases and at J to 3 bases, leaving 11 bases not matched to a gene. The CDR3 has 16 residues. Germline CDR1 reads MNHEY; CDR2 reads SMNVEV (reference sequence). The CDR3 protein is CASSATGGVSRYEQYF. DNA of the CDR3: TGTGCCAGCAGTGCGACAGGGGGAGTCTCCCGCTACGAGCAGTACTTC.